This T cell receptor beta chain was captured in a study of control samples from healthy donors and cancer patients. The CDR3 consists of 15 residues. Germline values: CDR1 SNHLY, CDR2 FYNNEI. V lost 1 base and J lost 9, with 13 bases in between. Clones were sequenced by immunoSEQ multiplex PCR, and TCRdb holds only the in-frame ones, with some missing. The data contain 100,000 to 150,000 clones, around nine tenths of them singletons. This clonotype originated in a man aged 45-65 years in good health. The material sequenced was blood. This chain links TRBV2 with TRBJ1-6; the D is unclear. The CDR3 nucleotides are TGTGCCAGCAGTGAAGGTCCAAAGAATGGTTCACCCCTCCACTTT. Its translation is CASSEGPKNGSPLHF.